The 5 T cell receptor beta chains given below trace back to one sample, sequenced in a study of shared clonotypes between healthy human individuals. The assay was immunoSEQ multiplex PCR, and TCRdb's table has in-frame clones only and misses some. The sample contains roughly 680,000 clones, 72% of which appear only once. The sequenced material came from memory CD4+ T cells sorted from blood. The subset: CD45RA-negative fraction. The receptors shown here come from a woman in her thirties in good health.

Concerning this clone: Other nucleotide sequences in the sample specify the same CDR3. The gene calls are TRBV28 and TRBJ2-2; 8 bases match TRBD1. The CDR3 is 14 residues long. Germline values: CDR1 MDHEN, CDR2 SYDVKM. With 5 bases clipped from V and 5 bases from J, the junction kept 4 bases outside the gene matches. DNA for the CDR3: TGTGCCAGCAGTGGCAGGGGGCGGACCGGGGAGCTGTTTTTT. It codes for CASSGRGRTGELFF.

This chain connects TRBV11-2 to TRBJ2-5, with D perhaps being TRBD1 or TRBD2 (5 bases each). This CDR3 has 16 residues. Trimming removed 1 base at V and 3 bases at J, with 15 bases between. Germline V lookup: CDR1 SGHAT, CDR2 FQNNGV. This chain's CDR3 is CASSLVARGLKETQYF. The CDR3 DNA reads as TGTGCCAGCAGCTTAGTCGCCCGGGGCCTCAAAGAGACCCAGTACTTC.

This clone was seen just once. The chain recombines TRBV11-2 with TRBJ2-1; D is perhaps TRBD2 (6 bases). This CDR3 has 16 residues. Germline lookup yields CDR1 SGHAT and CDR2 FQNNGV. Trimming removed 7 bases at V and 0 bases at J, with 16 bases between. DNA for the CDR3: TGTGCCAGCACCCTAACCCTCGGGAGCTCCTACAATGAGCAGTTCTTC. Residues: CASTLTLGSSYNEQFF.

This clone was observed at least ten times. The genes are TRBV15 and TRBJ2-5; D is uncertain. The CDR3 has 13 residues. Trimming took off 3 bases at V and 0 bases at J, with 5 bases between the two ends. Per the germline V gene, CDR1 is LNHNV and CDR2 is YYDKDF (reference sequence). CDR3 bases: TGTGCCACCAGCAGGAAGTACCAAGAGACCCAGTACTTC. This codes for CATSRKYQETQYF.

This clone was seen ten or more times. This sequence joins TRBV5-1 and TRBJ2-1, with D tentatively TRBD2 (5 bases). CDR3 size: 14 residues. Trimming removed 4 bases from V and 4 bases from J, with 12 bases in between. Germline CDR1 and CDR2: SGHRS and YFSETQ. CDR3: CASSVEGGYNEQFF. Here the CDR3 DNA reads TGCGCCAGCAGCGTAGAGGGTGGGTACAATGAGCAGTTCTTC.